Sequencing of this T cell receptor beta chain was carried out in a study of regulatory T cells in long-lasting Graves disease. The CDR3 consists of 20 residues. Trimming cost V 6 bases and J 2 bases, with 32 bases left between them. Germline CDR1 is MDHEN and CDR2 is SYDVKM. To make TCR beta libraries, researchers used iRepertoire HTBI primers and Arm-PCR of CDR3 regions. In the original analysis: Taken together, the samples had roughly 56 TRBV and 13 to 15 TRBJ segments identified. TCRdb used MiXCR to reprocess the multiplex PCR reads, holding one entry per CDR3 protein. The V and J calls were not made by the authors but by TCRdb's processing. Of around 500,000 distinct CDR3 sequences listed, around 12% are singletons. Turning to this clonotype: What it recognizes is unknown.

Regarding time point: newly diagnosed GD, antithyroid drugs for less than 3 months. The TCR library was made from RNA extracted from PBMCs. Study-wide findings and caveats: There was favoring of TRBV28, TRBJ1-2 and TRBJ2-5 in persistent disease.

These records were also assigned to another study, of T cells in Graves' hyperthyroidism and ophthalmopathy.

This clonotype was sampled from a woman aged 30 to 39 with Graves disease. The sequencing here drew on peripheral blood mononuclear cells (PBMCs), taken at new diagnosis, from a patient treated with antithyroid drugs. V is TRBV28 and J is TRBJ2-7; the D gene could be TRBD1 or TRBD2 (6 bases each). The CDR3 loop is CASSPHLNRPTTEGAYEQYF. CDR3 DNA: TGTGCCAGCAGCCCTCATTTAAACCGTCCCACAACGGAGGGGGCCTACGAGCAGTACTTC.